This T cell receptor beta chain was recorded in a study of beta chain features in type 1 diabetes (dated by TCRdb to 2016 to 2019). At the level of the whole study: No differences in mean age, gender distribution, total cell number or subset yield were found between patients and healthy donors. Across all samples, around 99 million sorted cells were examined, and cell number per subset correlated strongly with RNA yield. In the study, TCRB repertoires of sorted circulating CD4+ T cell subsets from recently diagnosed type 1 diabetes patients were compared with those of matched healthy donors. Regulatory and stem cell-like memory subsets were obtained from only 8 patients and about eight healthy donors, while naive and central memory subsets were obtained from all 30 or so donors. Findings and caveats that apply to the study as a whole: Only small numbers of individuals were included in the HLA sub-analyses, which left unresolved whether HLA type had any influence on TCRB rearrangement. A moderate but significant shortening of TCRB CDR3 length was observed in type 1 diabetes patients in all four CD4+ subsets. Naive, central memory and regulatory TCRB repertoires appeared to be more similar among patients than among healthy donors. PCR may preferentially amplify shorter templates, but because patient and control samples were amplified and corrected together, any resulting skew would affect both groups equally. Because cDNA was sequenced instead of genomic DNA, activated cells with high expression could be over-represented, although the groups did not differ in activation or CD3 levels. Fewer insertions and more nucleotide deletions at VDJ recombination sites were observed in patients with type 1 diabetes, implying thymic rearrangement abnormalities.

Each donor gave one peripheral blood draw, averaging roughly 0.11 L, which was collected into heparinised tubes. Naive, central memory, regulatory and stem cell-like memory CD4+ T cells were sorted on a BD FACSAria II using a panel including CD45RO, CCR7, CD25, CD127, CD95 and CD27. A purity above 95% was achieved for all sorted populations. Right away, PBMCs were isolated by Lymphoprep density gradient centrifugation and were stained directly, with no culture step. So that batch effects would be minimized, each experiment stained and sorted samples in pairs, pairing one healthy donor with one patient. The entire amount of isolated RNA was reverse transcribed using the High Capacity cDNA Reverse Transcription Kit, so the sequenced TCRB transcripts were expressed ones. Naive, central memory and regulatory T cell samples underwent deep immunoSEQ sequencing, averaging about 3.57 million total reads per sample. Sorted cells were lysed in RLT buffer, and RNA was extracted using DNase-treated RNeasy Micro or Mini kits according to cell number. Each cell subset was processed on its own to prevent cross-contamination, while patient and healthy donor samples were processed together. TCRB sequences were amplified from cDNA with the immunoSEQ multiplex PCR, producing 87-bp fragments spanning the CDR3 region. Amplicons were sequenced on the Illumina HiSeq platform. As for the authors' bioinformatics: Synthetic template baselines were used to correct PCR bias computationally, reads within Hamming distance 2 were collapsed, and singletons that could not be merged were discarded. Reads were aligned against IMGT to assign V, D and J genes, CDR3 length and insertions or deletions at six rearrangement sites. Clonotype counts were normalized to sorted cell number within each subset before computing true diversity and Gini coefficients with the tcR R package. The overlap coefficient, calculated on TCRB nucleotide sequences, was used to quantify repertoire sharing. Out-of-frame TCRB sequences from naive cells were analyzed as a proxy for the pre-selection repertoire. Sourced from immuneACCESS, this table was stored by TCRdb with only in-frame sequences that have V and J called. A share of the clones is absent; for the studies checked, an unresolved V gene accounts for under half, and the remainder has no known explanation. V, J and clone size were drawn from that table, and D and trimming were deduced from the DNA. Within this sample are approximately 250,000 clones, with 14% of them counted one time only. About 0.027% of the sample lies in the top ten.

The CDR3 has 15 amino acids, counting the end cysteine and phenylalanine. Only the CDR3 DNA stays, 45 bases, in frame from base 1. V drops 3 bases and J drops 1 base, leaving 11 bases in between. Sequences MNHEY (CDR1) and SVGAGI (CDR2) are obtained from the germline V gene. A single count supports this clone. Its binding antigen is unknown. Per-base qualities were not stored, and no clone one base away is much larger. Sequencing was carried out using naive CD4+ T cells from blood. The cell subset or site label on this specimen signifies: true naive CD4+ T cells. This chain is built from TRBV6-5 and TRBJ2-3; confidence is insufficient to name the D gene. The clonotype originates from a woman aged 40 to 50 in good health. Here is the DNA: TGTGCCAGCAGTTATTGGGCTACGCGCACAGATACGCAGTATTTT. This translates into CASSYWATRTDTQYF.